This T cell receptor (beta chain) was captured in a study of cytomegalovirus exposure and HLA in healthy donors. Study background: Around 89 million unique TCRs from HLA-typed donors made up an early data release.

This CDR3 is 14 amino acids long. Germline CDR1 is MGHDK and CDR2 is SYGVNS. J lost 3 bases, V lost 7 bases, and 9 bases had no gene match. Findings and limits, study-wide: Prediction of most subjects' HLA-A and HLA-B alleles by TCR beta sequences was reportedly accurate.

The PCR had 60 Vbeta and 13 Jbeta primers. Assay used: immunoSEQ multiplex PCR; TCRdb lists only in-frame clones, some missing. The table has some 150,000 clones, 65% to 80% seen once. With regard to this clone: Antigen: not known.

The sample comprised PBMCs. The V and J genes are TRBV25-1 and TRBJ2-7; 7 nucleotides agree with TRBD1. This TCR derives from a man in his forties in good health and CMV-seronegative. In DNA form, the CDR3 reads TGTGCCAGCACCCCGACAGGGCCACTCTACGAGCAGTACTTC. This codes for CASTPTGPLYEQYF.